The 15 T cell receptor beta chains presented below share a single source sample, sequenced in a study of T cell repertoires in cytomegalovirus infection. TCRdb processed the reads anew with MiXCR; each CDR3 protein has one entry. The table shows around 900,000 distinct CDR3 sequences, with 30% to 40% occurring only once. For these TCRs, the target antigens are not known. The material was cultured CD8+ T cells from PBMCs, obtained from culture after CMV antigen stimulation. Receptors were obtained from a human donor in good health (CMV status not recorded). Some clones in this sample may be carry-over from other donors' samples.

This clonotype was counted many times. This chain links TRBV7-2 with TRBJ1-5, with 9 bases lining up with TRBD1. With 3 bases clipped from V and 3 bases from J, the junction kept 12 bases outside the gene matches. The CDR3 runs 18 residues. Per germline, CDR1 SGHTA and CDR2 FQGNSA. The CDR3 spells CASSFFGGQGVVNQPQHF. CDR3 nucleotides: TGTGCCAGCAGCTTTTTTGGGGGACAGGGAGTCGTCAATCAGCCCCAGCATTTT. The whole variable domain, remainder taken from reference TRBV7-2 and TRBJ1-5, is GAGVSQSPSNKVTEKGKDVELRCDPISGHTALYWYRQSLGQGLEFLIYFQGNSAPDKSGLPSDRFSAERTGGSVSTLTIQRTQQEDSAVYLCASSFFGGQGVVNQPQHFGDGTRLSIL.

This chain connects TRBV28 to TRBJ2-7, with 11 bases identical to TRBD1. The V segment lost 7 bases and the J segment 2 bases; nucleotides outside the gene matches: 7. CDR1 and CDR2 from the germline V gene are MDHEN and SYDVKM. This CDR3 is 15 amino acids long. The CDR3 region has the DNA TGTGCCAGCACCCCCCGGGGACAGGGGGCCTACGAGCAGTACGTC. This encodes CASTPRGQGAYEQYV.

The gene calls are TRBV7-9 and TRBJ2-7; TRBD1 matches 10 bases. The ends lost 3 bases at V and 4 bases at J; junction bases unmatched: 9. Looked up from germline, CDR1 is SEHNR and CDR2 is FQNEAQ (reference sequence). This CDR3 is built from 16 residues. The CDR3 here is CASSFDRDRGVYEQYV. For the CDR3, the DNA is TGTGCCAGCAGCTTCGACCGGGACAGGGGAGTTTACGAGCAGTACGTC.

The rearrangement uses TRBV11-2 and TRBJ2-1; 14 nucleotides align to TRBD2. The V gene's germline CDR1 is SGHAT and CDR2 FQNNGV. After removal of 5 bases from V and 5 bases from J, the junction contained 5 bases not matched to a gene. The CDR3 contains 16 residues. CDR3 residues: CASSTRTSGGNNEQFF. The CDR3 region has the DNA TGTGCCAGCAGCACCCGGACTAGCGGGGGGAACAATGAGCAGTTCTTC.

Worth noting for this clonotype: Since a much larger clone is just one base distant, this may be a read error. V gene TRBV7-9 combines with J gene TRBJ1-1, with 7 bases lining up with TRBD1. Germline loops: CDR1 SEHNR, CDR2 FQNEAQ (reference sequence). This CDR3 has 12 residues. CDR3 in amino acids: CVSSAGGTEAFF. The CDR3 DNA is TGTGTCAGCAGCGCAGGGGGAACTGAAGCTTTCTTT.

Regarding this clonotype: This could be a read error, since a much larger clone is one nucleotide away. The chain employs TRBV7-2 and TRBJ2-3; D gene unclear. V lost 5 bases, J lost 2 bases, and 8 bases lay in between. This CDR3 has 13 amino acids. Per the germline V gene, CDR1 is SGHTA and CDR2 is FQGNSA. The chain's CDR3 is CASSMTFTDTQYF. For the CDR3, the DNA is TGTGCCAGCAGCATGACTTTCACAGATACGCAGTATTTT.

This rearrangement joins TRBV19 to TRBJ2-1, with TRBD1 identical over 11 bases. The CDR3 has 16 residues. The V gene's germline CDR1 is LNHDA and CDR2 SQIVND (reference sequence). The trim removed 6 bases at V and 7 bases at J, leaving 11 bases unmatched. The CDR3 DNA is TGTGCCAGTAGCGTCCGGAGGGGACAGGGGGGTAATGAGCAGTTCTTC. The encoded protein is CASSVRRGQGGNEQFF.

This clonotype was counted between two and nine times. This chain uses TRBV10-2 with TRBJ1-4; D is ambiguous. Germline V lookup: CDR1 WSHSY, CDR2 SAAADI. The CDR3 extends over 16 amino acids. V lost 3 bases and J lost 5, with 16 bases in between. The CDR3, as DNA: TGCGCCAGCAGTGAATGGAGAAGTAAAATGAATGAAAAACTGTTTTTT. Translating gives CASSEWRSKMNEKLFF.

The V and J genes are TRBV29-1 and TRBJ1-1; 7 bases are a match to TRBD1. Germline CDR1 and CDR2: SQVTM and ANQGSEA. The CDR3 is 14 amino acids. V lost 5 bases and J lost 1; bases outside the gene matches: 7. The CDR3 is CSVLGDSTNTEAFF. DNA for the CDR3: TGCAGCGTTCTTGGGGACAGTACGAACACTGAAGCTTTCTTT.

This clonotype was observed at least ten times. The gene calls are TRBV11-2 and TRBJ2-2; the D call may be TRBD1 or TRBD2 (5 bases each). The germline CDR1 and CDR2 sequences are SGHAT and FQNNGV. The CDR3 consists of 14 residues. V lost 8 bases to trimming and J lost 2 bases, with 12 bases between them. This CDR3 is CASGLGVNTGELFF. The CDR3 DNA follows: TGTGCCAGCGGACTGGGGGTAAACACCGGGGAGCTGTTTTTT.

This rearrangement joins TRBV10-3 to TRBJ1-2; D uncertain. V lost 4 bases and J lost 5, with 20 bases in between. This CDR3 is 16 amino acids long. In germline, CDR1 is ENHRY, CDR2 SYGVKD. The CDR3 DNA follows: TGTGCCATCAGTGTCGGGCAGGCGACTTTCTTTTATGGCTACACCTTC. It specifies CAISVGQATFFYGYTF.

The CDR3 reads CSARTGGYGYTF. DNA for the CDR3: TGCAGTGCTCGGACAGGGGGCTATGGCTACACCTTC. The genes are TRBV20-1 and TRBJ1-2; 10 bases align to TRBD1. J was trimmed by 4 bases and V by 5 bases; bases with no gene match: 1. Germline V gene sequence: CDR1 DFQATT, CDR2 SNEGSKA (reference sequence). The CDR3 is made up of 12 amino acids.

The chain is built from TRBV6-2 or TRBV6-3 and TRBJ2-7; D is perhaps TRBD1 (5 bases). Germline CDR1 and CDR2: MNHEY and SVGEGT. The ends were cut back, 2 bases at V and 3 bases at J, with 8 bases in the middle. The CDR3 loop spans 13 amino acids. CDR3 sequence (DNA): TGTGCCAGCAGTTACAACAGGTACTACGAGCAGTACGTC. Translated: CASSYNRYYEQYV.

The gene calls are TRBV4-1 and TRBJ2-1; 15 bases line up with TRBD2. J was trimmed by 10 bases and V by 2 bases; bases with no gene match: 6. CDR1 is MGHRA, CDR2 YSYEKL, per germline. This CDR3 is built from 16 residues. The CDR3 protein is CASSQNGLAGGPEQFF. The CDR3 DNA reads as TGCGCCAGCAGCCAAAATGGACTAGCGGGGGGGCCGGAGCAGTTCTTC.

At least ten counts were recorded for this clonotype. The J gene is TRBJ2-7, the V gene TRBV7-2; 7 bases align to TRBD2. The CDR3 has 13 residues. The ends lost 4 bases at V and 4 bases at J; junction bases unmatched: 4. The germline CDR1 and CDR2 sequences are SGHTA and FQGNSA. DNA of the CDR3: TGTGCCAGCAGCTCCCCCGGGGGGTACGAGCAGTACTTC. Translated, it gives CASSSPGGYEQYF.